The 4 T cell receptor beta chains given below trace back to one sample, sequenced in a study of a mutant IDH1 vaccine in newly diagnosed glioma. Data came from immunoSEQ multiplex PCR; TCRdb stores just in-frame clones and leaves some out. This table has roughly 76,000 clones, 65% to 90% appearing once. Time point here: week 23, last vaccination. The content of each vaccine dose was 300 ug of mutant IDH1 20-mer peptide, and topical imiquimod accompanied it. Their recognized antigens are unknown. The specimen was PBMCs, collected from a glioma patient whose treatment included an IDH1 peptide vaccine. These receptors were obtained from a man younger than 45 with glioma. Some clones in this sample may be carry-over from other donors' samples.

The chain recombines TRBV6-5 with TRBJ2-7; D call uncertain. Germline V gene lookup returns CDR1 MNHEY and CDR2 SVGAGI. The CDR3 length is 15 residues. The ends were cut back, 0 bases at V and 0 bases at J, with 9 bases in the middle. For the CDR3, the DNA is TGTGCCAGCAGTTACTCGACTCCTAGCTCCTACGAGCAGTACTTC. This codes for CASSYSTPSSYEQYF.

The chain is built from TRBV27 and TRBJ2-5; tentatively, D is TRBD2 (6 bases). This CDR3 comprises 15 residues. V lost 5 bases and J lost 5, with 18 bases in between. CDR1 is MNHEY and CDR2 is SMNVEV in the germline V gene (reference sequence). DNA for the CDR3: TGTGCCAGCAGTCAACTAGCAGGGATTGTTGAGACCCAGTACTTC. The encoded protein is CASSQLAGIVETQYF.

The V call is TRBV6-1, the J call TRBJ2-7; TRBD1 agrees at 8 bases. J lost 5 bases, V lost 7 bases, and 10 bases had no gene match. CDR3 length: 14 residues. Germline loops: CDR1 MNHNS, CDR2 SASEGT. CDR3 region: CASNTNRGINEQYF. The CDR3, as DNA: TGTGCCAGCAATACCAACAGGGGGATTAACGAGCAGTACTTC.

This clone came up once. The chain employs TRBV28 and TRBJ2-7; D remains unclear. V gave up 2 bases and J gave up 0 bases, with 5 bases separating them. CDR3 length equals 13 residues. Germline values: CDR1 MDHEN, CDR2 SYDVKM. CDR3 region: CASSLAFSYEQYF. The CDR3 bases are TGTGCCAGCAGTTTAGCGTTCTCCTACGAGCAGTACTTC.